One sample yielded the 28 T cell receptor beta chains listed below, sequenced in a study of Tregs in tolerant kidney transplant recipients. CFSE-labeled recipient PBMCs were cultured more than five days with irradiated graft donor PBMCs, then FACS-sorted. This table comes from immunoSEQ multiplex PCR, and its TCRdb copy is limited to in-frame clones, with some not included. The sample spans approximately 400 clones; the ten largest clones claim roughly 8%. Antigens for these TCRs are unknown. Sequenced here: CD8+ T cells from blood cultured with allogeneic cells, sampled before the transplant. These receptors came from a human patient who received a combined kidney and bone marrow transplant.

Its frequency marks this clone as medium-sized. The observed sequence ends 3 residues before the CDR3 terminus, with the missing tail filled in from the germline J gene. V gene TRBV5-1 combines with J gene TRBJ2-7; TRBD2 agrees at 11 bases. The CDR3 spans 14 residues. V shed 0 bases, J shed 5 bases, and the junction held 1 base outside the gene matches. Germline assignment: CDR1 SGHRS and CDR2 YFSETQ. CDR3 DNA (partial): TGCGCCAGCAGCTTGGAACTAGCGGGAGACGAG. This sequence encodes CASSLELAGDE. The full-length CDR3 reads as CASSLELAGDEQYF.

In regard to this clone: The sequenced fragment ends 3 residues before the CDR3 boundary, so the rest is inferred from the germline J gene. The chain joins TRBV23-1 to TRBJ2-5, with 9 bases that match TRBD1. TRBV23-1 is an ORF for which the function is uncertain. V was pared by 4 bases and J by 6 bases, with 12 bases of the junction left unmatched. This CDR3 spans 16 amino acids. The chain's CDR3 is CASSRPGQGRNKTQYF. The part of the CDR3 DNA that was read is TGCGCCAGCAGTCGACCGGGACAGGGTCGCAATAAGACC.

Turning to this clone: Read coverage stops 3 residues before the CDR3 terminus; the germline J gene supplies the remainder. The J gene is TRBJ2-7, the V gene TRBV11-2; no reliable D call. Trimming cost V 4 bases and J 6 bases, with 4 bases left between them. The CDR3 runs 10 residues. From germline, CDR1 is SGHAT and CDR2 FQNNGV. The CDR3 here is CASSWAEQYF. Partial CDR3 DNA: TGTGCCAGCAGCTGGGCCGAG.

About this clone: The read ends 3 residues shy of where the CDR3 ends; the end is completed using the germline J gene. The genes are TRBV27 and TRBJ1-2, with D uncertain. Trimming removed 7 bases from V and 3 bases from J, with 18 bases in between. Germline V gives CDR1 MNHEY, CDR2 SMNVEV (reference sequence). The CDR3 is made up of 15 amino acids. CDR3 DNA (partial): TGTGCCAGCATGTCTTTGTTGCGGGCGTACTATGGC. This sequence encodes CASMSLLRAYYG. The CDR3 in its entirety is CASMSLLRAYYGYTF.

Concerning this clone itself: From the germline J gene comes the end of the CDR3, since the read stops 3 residues before it. The rearrangement joins TRBV29-1 to TRBJ1-2; 7 bases line up with TRBD1. The CDR3 is 12 amino acids. CDR1 is SQVTM and CDR2 is ANQGSEA in the germline V gene. The sequenced CDR3 bases are TGCAGCGTTGACCCGACAGGGCACGGC. It encodes CSVDPTGHG. The whole CDR3 protein is CSVDPTGHGYTF.

Remarks on this clone: The read gets to within 3 residues of the CDR3 end, and the germline J gene fills in the rest. The gene calls are TRBV4-1 and TRBJ2-7; no firm D call. Germline values: CDR1 MGHRA, CDR2 YSYEKL. Trimming took 0 bases from V and 5 from J, leaving 17 bases between them. CDR3 length: 16 amino acids. The CDR3 loop reads CASSQELGLATNEQYF. CDR3 DNA (partial): TGCGCCAGCAGCCAAGAACTTGGCTTAGCTACTAACGAG.

Concerning this clone: The CDR3 end falls 3 residues outside the read, so it is completed with the germline J gene. The V gene is TRBV27, the J gene TRBJ2-2; 11 bases are a match to TRBD2. From germline, CDR1 is MNHEY and CDR2 SMNVEV (reference sequence). This CDR3 comprises 17 residues. The V segment lost 6 bases and the J segment 3 bases; nucleotides outside the gene matches: 9. The CDR3 here is CASRSLGTSGYTGELFF. Partial CDR3 DNA: TGTGCCAGCAGGTCCCTTGGGACTAGCGGATACACCGGGGAG.

This clone is classed as medium-sized by frequency. The read halts 3 residues ahead of the CDR3 end, with the missing end drawn from the germline J gene. The chain has TRBV19 and TRBJ1-3; 9 positions match TRBD1. The CDR3 is 14 residues long. Germline V gene lookup returns CDR1 LNHDA and CDR2 SQIVND (reference sequence). Unmatched junction bases numbered 7, after V lost 5 bases and J lost 8 bases. The CDR3: CASSPGTGSYTIYF. The sequenced part of the CDR3 DNA is TGTGCCAGTAGTCCCGGGACAGGGAGCTACACC.

CDR3 DNA (partial): TGTGCCAGCAGCCAAGCCTTGGGAGGGGCTTGGCCC. Protein product: CASSQALGGAWP. The whole CDR3 is CASSQALGGAWPQHF. The chain links TRBV4-2 to TRBJ1-5; the D gene is possibly TRBD1 (5 bases). Read data end 3 residues before the CDR3 end; the end is taken from the germline J gene. Germline values: CDR1 LGHNA, CDR2 YNFKEQ. V lost 1 base to trimming and J lost 9 bases, with 16 bases between them. The CDR3 runs 15 residues.

On this clone: Read data end 3 residues before the CDR3 end; the end is taken from the germline J gene. The chain recombines TRBV11-2 with TRBJ2-7; no firm D call. The V gene's germline CDR1 is SGHAT and CDR2 FQNNGV. Trimming removed 0 bases from V and 3 bases from J, with 12 bases in between. This CDR3 comprises 15 residues. The CDR3 loop reads CASSLESLGCYEQYF. The DNA read from the CDR3 is TGTGCCAGCAGCTTAGAAAGCCTAGGCTGCTACGAG.

This clone is labeled medium-sized based on frequency. The read ends 3 residues early relative to the CDR3; the germline J gene fills the gap. The chain is built from TRBV20-1 and TRBJ2-7; a possible D gene is TRBD1 (5 bases). V was trimmed by 3 bases and J by 2 bases, leaving 17 bases between them. This CDR3 is built from 15 residues. Germline CDR1 and CDR2: DFQATT and SNEGSKA (reference sequence). The CDR3: CSARPTDILTYEQYF. CDR3 DNA, as far as it was read: TGCAGTGCTAGGCCGACAGACATCCTAACCTACGAG.

A word on this clone: The CDR3 goes on 3 residues after the read ends, and that part is filled in from the germline J gene. The rearrangement links TRBV9 to TRBJ2-3; possible D gene TRBD2, 7 bases. This CDR3 contains 15 residues. The germline V and J ends were trimmed by 3 bases and 5 bases, with 16 bases remaining between them. CDR1 and CDR2 from the germline V gene are SGDLS and YYNGEE. Incomplete CDR3 DNA: TGTGCCAGCAGCGACGAGGGGGGGGGTGAAGATACG. This gives the protein CASSDEGGGEDT. The full CDR3 protein reads CASSDEGGGEDTQYF.

Measured by frequency, this clone is large. The read ends 3 residues shy of where the CDR3 ends; the end is completed using the germline J gene. V gene TRBV9 combines with J gene TRBJ2-3; 8 positions agree with TRBD2. With 0 bases clipped from V and 6 bases from J, the junction kept 6 bases outside the gene matches. Germline V gene lookup returns CDR1 SGDLS and CDR2 YYNGEE. This CDR3 has 15 residues. CDR3 residues: CASSVGGSGTDTQYF. CDR3 DNA, as far as it was read: TGTGCCAGCAGCGTAGGAGGTAGCGGGACGGATACG.

Note on this clone: The read stops 3 residues short of the end of the CDR3; the missing end is completed from the germline J gene. The chain employs TRBV19 and TRBJ2-2, with D perhaps matching TRBD1 (6 bases). Trimming took 6 bases from V and 6 from J, leaving 14 bases between them. The CDR3 sequence is 14 residues long. Germline CDR1 is LNHDA and CDR2 is SQIVND (reference sequence). This chain's CDR3 is CASRGLQGPGELFF. The DNA read from the CDR3 is TGTGCCAGTAGGGGCCTACAGGGACCCGGGGAG.

Considering frequency, this clone is medium-sized. CDR3 DNA (partial): TGTGCCAGTAGTCCAGGACTCGATGAG. Translation: CASSPGLDE. In full, the CDR3 is CASSPGLDEQFF. J is TRBJ2-1 and V is TRBV19; D is perhaps TRBD2 (5 bases). Sequencing ends 3 residues short of the CDR3 end; the germline J gene provides the rest. This CDR3 region has 12 residues. V was trimmed by 5 bases and J by 8 bases, leaving 10 bases between them. CDR1 LNHDA and CDR2 SQIVND come from the germline V gene (reference sequence).

This clone shows up as medium-sized by frequency. Coverage ceases 3 residues before the CDR3 finishes, and the germline J gene fills in the end. V is TRBV2 and J is TRBJ2-7; D gene unclear. Between the trimmed V and J ends, which lost 0 bases and 2 bases, there was a span of 5 bases. Germline CDR1 SNHLY, CDR2 FYNNEI. The CDR3 is 13 residues long. The CDR3 DNA, read in part, is TGTGCCAGCAGTGAAGCCTATGCCTACGAG. Protein: CASSEAYAYE. In full, the CDR3 is CASSEAYAYEQYF.

For this clone: The read terminates 3 residues ahead of where the CDR3 ends, so the germline J gene completes it. The J gene is TRBJ2-7, the V gene TRBV12-3 or TRBV12-4; 7 bases are a match to TRBD2. V trimming: 5 bases; J trimming: 3 bases; junction bases outside the gene matches: 4. The CDR3 spans 13 residues. Incomplete CDR3 DNA: TGTGCCAGCAGTCGGGGAGGGAACTACGAG. This encodes CASSRGGNYE. The full CDR3 protein reads CASSRGGNYEQYF.

Concerning this clone: From the germline J gene comes the end of the CDR3, since the read stops 3 residues before it. The gene calls are TRBV24-1 and TRBJ2-5; D gene ambiguous. The germline V gene encodes CDR1 KGHDR and CDR2 SFDVKD. The CDR3 totals 17 residues. Between the trimmed V and J ends, which lost 1 base and 2 bases, there was a span of 16 bases. CDR3 DNA, as far as it was read: TGTGCCACCAGTGATTTTGACACAGTCCAAGCACAAGAGACC. This sequence encodes CATSDFDTVQAQET. The full CDR3 sequence reads CATSDFDTVQAQETQYF.

Notes on this clone: The observed sequence ends 3 residues before the CDR3 terminus, with the missing tail filled in from the germline J gene. The V and J genes are TRBV7-9 and TRBJ2-2; TRBD2 is a possible D gene (6 bases). CDR1 and CDR2 (germline): SEHNR, FQNEAQ (reference sequence). V gave up 5 bases and J gave up 6 bases, with 13 bases separating them. The CDR3 loop spans 14 amino acids. The CDR3 reads CASSNRDFAGELFF. Partial CDR3 DNA: TGTGCCAGCAGCAACCGGGACTTCGCCGGGGAG.

A word on this clone: The missing CDR3 end, 3 residues past where the read stops, is filled in from the germline J gene. The chain recombines TRBV7-3 with TRBJ2-2, with D perhaps matching TRBD1 (5 bases). CDR1 SGHTA and CDR2 FQGTGA come from the germline V gene. V was pared by 0 bases and J by 6 bases, with 11 bases between. The CDR3 sequence is 15 residues long. CDR3 bases read: TGTGCCAGCAGCTTAACGAAGAACAGGCCCGGGGAG. It yields the protein CASSLTKNRPGE. The full CDR3 protein reads CASSLTKNRPGELFF.

Points on this clone: From the germline J gene comes the end of the CDR3, since the read stops 3 residues before it. V and J are TRBV5-1 and TRBJ1-1, with D possibly being TRBD1 (6 bases). V was trimmed by 7 bases and J by 4 bases, leaving 17 bases between them. The germline gives CDR1 SGHRS, CDR2 YFSETQ. The CDR3 length is 14 residues. Partial CDR3 DNA: TGCGCCAGCTCTTGGGGGCAGGGGAGCACTGAA. Protein sequence: CASSWGQGSTE. The entire CDR3 sequence reads CASSWGQGSTEAFF. Supplemented by reference TRBV5-1 and TRBJ1-1, the full variable domain reads KAGVTQTPRYLIKTRGQQVTLSCSPISGHRSVSWYQQTPGQGLQFLFEYFSETQRNKGNFPGRFSGRQFSNSRSEMNVSTLELGDSALYLCASSWGQGSTEAFFGQGTRLTVV.

Partial CDR3 DNA: TGTGCCAGTAGTATCAGTGGCCACAATGAG. It encodes CASSISGHNE. The entire CDR3 reads CASSISGHNEQFF. The chain employs TRBV19 and TRBJ2-1; D unclear. Read sequence stops 3 residues before the CDR3 end, and the germline J gene provides the missing end. Trimming stripped 3 bases from V and 5 bases from J, with 8 bases between. The CDR3 runs 13 residues. In germline, CDR1 is LNHDA, CDR2 SQIVND (reference sequence).

In terms of frequency, this clone is medium-sized (0.01 to 0.1%). The missing CDR3 end, 3 residues past where the read stops, is filled in from the germline J gene. This chain connects TRBV4-1 to TRBJ2-3; D gene ambiguous. The V and J ends lost 1 base and 2 bases respectively, with 7 bases between them. In germline, CDR1 is MGHRA, CDR2 YSYEKL. The CDR3 runs to 14 residues. The CDR3 here is CASSQGPYTDTQYF. CDR3 DNA, as far as it was read: TGCGCCAGCAGCCAAGGGCCTTACACAGATACG.

This clone is classed as medium-sized by frequency. The read ends 3 residues shy of where the CDR3 ends; the end is completed using the germline J gene. This chain joins TRBV19 and TRBJ2-7; 9 bases are shared with TRBD1. The CDR3 has 16 amino acids. V trimming: 5 bases; J trimming: 6 bases; junction bases outside the gene matches: 14. In germline, CDR1 is LNHDA, CDR2 SQIVND (reference sequence). Partial CDR3 DNA: TGTGCCAGTAGTTCGGGACAGGGTGTCTACAAAGCCGAG. Its protein is CASSSGQGVYKAE. The CDR3, in full, reads CASSSGQGVYKAEQYF.

As for this clone: The CDR3 end lies 3 residues beyond the end of the read and is filled in from the germline J gene. The chain employs TRBV28 and TRBJ2-2, with 12 bases aligning to TRBD2. This CDR3 comprises 15 residues. Germline CDR1 reads MDHEN; CDR2 reads SYDVKM. J gave up 4 bases and V 6 bases, and 3 bases lay outside the gene matches. The CDR3 here is CASSLLAGGTGELFF. The covered CDR3 bases are TGTGCCAGCAGCCTACTAGCGGGAGGCACCGGGGAG. The entire variable domain, with the rest obtained from reference TRBV28 and TRBJ2-2, is as follows: DVKVTQSSRYLVKRTGEKVFLECVQDMDHENMFWYRQDPGLGLRLIYFSYDVKMKEKGDIPEGYSVSREKKERFSLILESASTNQTSMYLCASSLLAGGTGELFFGEGSRLTVL.

For this clone: With the read ending 3 residues before the CDR3 end, the germline J gene is used to fill in that end. This sequence joins TRBV19 and TRBJ1-1, with D possibly matching TRBD1 (6 bases). Per the germline V gene, CDR1 is LNHDA and CDR2 is SQIVND (reference sequence). The CDR3 has 14 residues. Trimming removed 3 bases from V and 3 bases from J, with 11 bases in between. CDR3 DNA, as far as it was read: TGTGCCAGTAGTATGAAGCGGGGGCACACTGAA. It specifies CASSMKRGHTE. The whole CDR3 is CASSMKRGHTEAFF.

On this clone: Read sequence stops 3 residues before the CDR3 end, and the germline J gene provides the missing end. The chain carries TRBV9 and TRBJ2-1, with 8 positions matching TRBD2. Trimming cost V 4 bases and J 6 bases; bases outside gene matches: 6. CDR1 is SGDLS, CDR2 YYNGEE, per germline. The CDR3 length is 14 residues. The CDR3 here is CASSLPGLGNEQFF. The part of the CDR3 DNA that was read is TGTGCCAGCAGCCTCCCGGGACTAGGCAATGAG. Full variable domain (rest looked up from reference TRBV9 and TRBJ2-1): DSGVTQTPKHLITATGQRVTLRCSPRSGDLSVYWYQQSLDQGLQFLIQYYNGEERAKGNILERFSAQQFPDLHSELNLSSLELGDSALYFCASSLPGLGNEQFFGPGTRLTVL.

Comment on this clone: From the germline J gene comes the end of the CDR3, since the read stops 3 residues before it. The chain couples TRBV7-2 to TRBJ2-7; TRBD1 agrees at 8 bases. The CDR3 is 15 amino acids. V lost 0 bases and J lost 6; bases outside the gene matches: 7. Germline V gives CDR1 SGHTA, CDR2 FQGNSA. CDR3 bases read: TGTGCCAGCAGCTTAGCGGCAGGGGGCTGCGGCGAG. Amino acids: CASSLAAGGCGE. The full-length CDR3 reads as CASSLAAGGCGEQYF.